The 27 T cell receptor beta chains reported below all come from one sample, sequenced in a study of T cells after yellow fever vaccination. TCRdb used MiXCR to reprocess the 5' RACE reads, holding one entry per CDR3 protein. The sample records 70,000 or so distinct CDR3 sequences, around 6.2% being singletons. Sequences were derived from CD4+ T cells sorted from PBMCs, sampled around 16 days after the first yellow fever vaccination. The receptors here all came from a man younger than 30 who received the YFV17D yellow fever vaccine.

This clonotype occurred many times. The chain links TRBV7-2 to TRBJ2-1; 8 bases fit TRBD1. The ends lost 5 bases at V and 4 bases at J; junction bases unmatched: 7. This CDR3 has 15 amino acids. CDR1 and CDR2 from the germline V gene are SGHTA and FQGNSA. For the CDR3, the DNA is TGTGCCAGCAGCATAGACAGGGGAAAGTACAATGAGCAGTTCTTC. Translated: CASSIDRGKYNEQFF.

For this clonotype: Given a much more abundant clone one base away, this may be a read error. The V call is TRBV20-1, the J call TRBJ1-3; D is ambiguous. Germline V lookup: CDR1 DFQATT, CDR2 SNEGSKA (reference sequence). The CDR3 runs 13 residues. The CDR3 loop reads CSASGYSANTIYF. The CDR3 nucleotides are TGCAGTGCTAGCGGGTACTCTGCAAACACCATATATTTT.

This clonotype was detected ten times or more. V gene TRBV7-3 combines with J gene TRBJ1-6, with 9 bases fitting TRBD1. The junction had 9 bases not matched to a gene; V was cut back by 0 bases and J by 9 bases. Germline CDR1 SGHTA, CDR2 FQGTGA. This CDR3 is 17 amino acids long. The CDR3 spells CASSLTPLWDRVSPLHF. Written as DNA, the CDR3 is TGTGCCAGCAGCTTAACGCCTTTGTGGGACAGGGTTTCACCCCTCCACTTT.

This clonotype was seen at least ten times. The J gene is TRBJ1-1, the V gene TRBV7-9, with 9 nucleotides matching TRBD1. This CDR3 has 15 amino acids. V dropped 7 bases and J dropped 1; count of bases not matched to a gene: 7. CDR1 is SEHNR and CDR2 is FQNEAQ in the germline V gene (reference sequence). In DNA, the CDR3 is TGTGCCAGCATCTCTGGGACAGGGCCGAACACTGAAGCTTTCTTT. Translating gives CASISGTGPNTEAFF.

This clonotype has at least ten counts. The V and J genes are TRBV5-5 and TRBJ1-2, with D tentatively TRBD1 (5 bases). Germline CDR1 and CDR2: SGHKS and YYEKEE (reference sequence). Trimming took 0 bases from V and 7 from J, leaving 10 bases between them. CDR3 length: 13 amino acids. CDR3 DNA: TGTGCCAGCAGCTTGGAAGGGACGGTTGGCTACACCTTC. The encoded protein is CASSLEGTVGYTF.

In this sample, this clonotype turned up many times. The chain links TRBV6-1 to TRBJ2-7; 7 positions match TRBD1. V dropped 4 bases and J dropped 7; count of bases not matched to a gene: 16. The CDR3 loop spans 16 amino acids. Germline CDR1 MNHNS, CDR2 SASEGT. The CDR3 reads CASSGGRQGRPLEQYV. CDR3 sequence (DNA): TGTGCCAGCAGTGGCGGTCGACAGGGCCGTCCCCTAGAGCAGTACGTC.

This clonotype was picked up many times. V and J are TRBV4-2 and TRBJ2-5, with D unclear. CDR3 length: 15 amino acids. CDR1 and CDR2 (germline): LGHNA, YNFKEQ. Trimming cost V 1 base and J 4 bases, with 13 bases left between them. The CDR3 protein is CASSQGSKLGETQYF. In DNA, the CDR3 is TGTGCCAGCAGCCAAGGGAGCAAGCTCGGAGAGACCCAGTACTTC.

This clonotype appeared many times. V is TRBV7-8 and J is TRBJ2-1; D perhaps matches TRBD1 (5 bases). This CDR3 region has 15 residues. Per the germline V gene, CDR1 is SGHVS and CDR2 is FQNEAQ. Trimming removed 0 bases at V and 6 bases at J, with 12 bases between. The CDR3 reads CASSLAGRGGNEQFF. The CDR3 nucleotides are TGTGCCAGCAGCTTAGCGGGTAGGGGTGGCAATGAGCAGTTCTTC.

Many counts were recorded for this clonotype. CDR3 DNA: TGCAGTGCTGGCGGGGACAGCTACGAGCAGTACGTC. It specifies CSAGGDSYEQYV. The gene calls are TRBV20-1 and TRBJ2-7; D might be TRBD1 (7 bases). The CDR3 sequence is 12 residues long. CDR1 and CDR2 (germline): DFQATT, SNEGSKA (reference sequence). V was trimmed by 5 bases and J by 3 bases, leaving 11 bases between them.

This clonotype appeared many times. This chain links TRBV20-1 with TRBJ2-7; 9 positions agree with TRBD2. With 2 bases clipped from V and 2 bases from J, the junction kept 1 base outside the gene matches. Germline CDR1 DFQATT, CDR2 SNEGSKA (reference sequence). The CDR3 has 13 residues. In DNA form, the CDR3 reads TGCAGTGCTAGACCTAGCGGGGCCTACGAGCAGTACGTC. Amino acids: CSARPSGAYEQYV.

Many counts were recorded for this clonotype. The chain combines TRBV18 with TRBJ1-1, with D perhaps TRBD1 (6 bases). Trimming left V 3 bases short and J 9 bases short, with 8 bases between. The CDR3 is made up of 11 amino acids. Per the germline V gene, CDR1 is KGHSH and CDR2 is LQKENI. CDR3 loop: CASSPDRKAFF. CDR3 sequence (DNA): TGTGCCAGCTCACCGGACAGAAAAGCTTTCTTT.

This clonotype has a count of ten or more. The chain carries TRBV5-1 and TRBJ2-7; TRBD2 might be the D (5 bases). Germline V lookup: CDR1 SGHRS, CDR2 YFSETQ. The CDR3 contains 11 residues. V was cut by 5 bases and J by 5 bases, with 8 bases left in between. The CDR3 DNA is TGCGCCAGCAGAATCGGGAACGAGCAGTACTTC. Encoded protein: CASRIGNEQYF.

This clonotype was seen many times. The chain recombines TRBV12-5 with TRBJ2-1; TRBD1 agrees at 7 bases. Per germline, CDR1 LGHNT and CDR2 FRNRAP. J gave up 5 bases and V 4 bases, and 11 bases lay outside the gene matches. CDR3 length equals 16 residues. CDR3 coding DNA: TGTGCTAGTGGTTCCTACACCGGGACAGAAAACAATGAGCAGTTCTTC. Its protein product is CASGSYTGTENNEQFF.

This clonotype was counted ten times or more. The J gene is TRBJ2-5, the V gene TRBV7-2; 7 bases align to TRBD1. Germline V CDR1 and CDR2: SGHTA, FQGNSA. CDR3 length: 14 residues. The V segment lost 5 bases and the J segment 3 bases; nucleotides outside the gene matches: 6. The CDR3 protein is CASSPRQGEETQYF. CDR3 DNA: TGTGCCAGCAGCCCCCGACAGGGTGAAGAGACCCAGTACTTC.

This clonotype came up many times. This chain links TRBV24-1 with TRBJ2-2; D is unresolved. Per the germline V gene, CDR1 is KGHDR and CDR2 is SFDVKD. The CDR3 is 14 residues long. Trimming shortened V by 6 bases and J by 0 bases, and 7 bases separated the two germline ends. The CDR3 loop reads CATSLRPNTGELFF. The CDR3 DNA is TGTGCCACCAGTTTAAGGCCGAACACCGGGGAGCTGTTTTTT.

This clonotype was recorded at least ten times. The genes are TRBV7-9 and TRBJ2-7, with 7 bases aligning to TRBD2. V trimming: 2 bases; J trimming: 2 bases; junction bases outside the gene matches: 3. The CDR3 runs to 14 residues. Germline-derived CDR1 and CDR2 are SEHNR and FQNEAQ (reference sequence). This CDR3 reads CASSLLGTTYEQYF. CDR3 coding DNA: TGTGCCAGCAGCTTACTGGGGACTACCTACGAGCAGTACTTC.

This clonotype was seen repeatedly, ten times or more. The chain has TRBV12-3 or TRBV12-4 and TRBJ2-7; 9 bases fit TRBD2. The CDR3 has 14 amino acids. The V and J ends lost 3 bases and 4 bases, in that order; junction bases with no gene match: 4. The CDR3 reads CASSFRGGAYEQYF. CDR3 coding DNA: TGTGCCAGCAGTTTTCGCGGGGGGGCTTACGAGCAGTACTTC.

This clonotype was counted ten times or more. The rearrangement joins TRBV5-1 to TRBJ2-2; tentative D call: TRBD1 (6 bases). This CDR3 is built from 15 residues. The germline V gene has CDR1 SGHRS and CDR2 YFSETQ. Trimming took off 4 bases at V and 5 bases at J, with 15 bases between the two ends. The CDR3 nucleotides read TGCGCCAGCAGCCCCGCCGGGACACGAACCGGGGAGCTGTTTTTT. This gives the protein CASSPAGTRTGELFF.

This clonotype has a count of ten or more. The V and J genes are TRBV7-2 and TRBJ1-1; D perhaps matches TRBD1 (5 bases). The CDR3 is 13 residues long. Per germline, CDR1 SGHTA and CDR2 FQGNSA. The ends were cut back, 5 bases at V and 7 bases at J, with 14 bases in the middle. CDR3 in DNA: TGTGCCAGCAGCCCAAAACGGGACGGTGAAGCTTTCTTT. As protein: CASSPKRDGEAFF.

This clonotype was counted many times. J is TRBJ1-6 and V is TRBV6-6; D remains unclear. Trimming cost V 8 bases and J 9 bases, with 11 bases left between them. Germline lookup yields CDR1 MNHNY and CDR2 SVGAGI (reference sequence). The CDR3 totals 12 residues. The CDR3 DNA sequence: TGTGCCAGCGGCCAGGATAGTTCACCCCTCCACTTT. Its protein product is CASGQDSSPLHF.

Concerning this clonotype: One base away lies a much larger clone, so this may be a sequencing read error. The chain employs TRBV6-1 and TRBJ2-3; 10 bases agree with TRBD2. The CDR3 contains 14 residues. V shed 6 bases and J 0 bases; nucleotides not matched to a gene: 0. CDR1 and CDR2 (germline): MNHNS, SASEGT. CDR3 DNA: TGTGCCAGCAGGACTAGCGGGAGCACAGATACGCAGTATTTT. Translating gives CASRTSGSTDTQYF.

At least ten counts were recorded for this clonotype. This sequence joins TRBV12-3 or TRBV12-4 and TRBJ1-1, with 8 bases identical to TRBD1. This CDR3 is built from 14 residues. V trimming: 7 bases; J trimming: 1 base; junction bases outside the gene matches: 5. In nucleotides, the CDR3 is TGTGCCAGCACCTTCACAGGGGGGAACACTGAAGCTTTCTTT. Translation: CASTFTGGNTEAFF.

Details on this clonotype: A clone one base away is much larger, so this may be a read error. The V call is TRBV7-2, the J call TRBJ1-2; a possible D gene is TRBD1 (5 bases). This CDR3 comprises 14 residues. Germline CDR1 SGHTA, CDR2 FQGNSA. The CDR3 reads CASSLVRGDYCYTF. The CDR3, as DNA: TGTGCCAGCAGCTTAGTGAGAGGGGACTATTGCTACACCTTC.

This clonotype has ten or more counts. V is TRBV7-3 and J is TRBJ2-3, with D uncertain. The CDR3 consists of 13 residues. Germline CDR1 SGHTA, CDR2 FQGTGA. V shed 2 bases and J shed 2 bases, with 5 bases lying between them. Here the CDR3 DNA reads TGTGCCAGCAGCTTATACTACACAGATACGCAGTATTTT. Protein product: CASSLYYTDTQYF.

This clonotype showed up many times. One junction end does not reproduce the germline sequence, and a read error may be involved. The rearrangement links TRBV7-6 to TRBJ2-1, with D possibly TRBD2 on 7 matching bases. Germline V gene lookup returns CDR1 SGHVS and CDR2 FNYEAQ. The CDR3 is made up of 14 amino acids. CDR3 protein: CASSLEGGVSPNIF. The CDR3 region has the DNA TGTGCCAGCAGCTTAGAGGGGGGGGTTAGCCCGAATATCTTC.

This clonotype was observed at least ten times. The chain combines TRBV6-2 or TRBV6-3 with TRBJ2-2, with TRBD1 as a possible D gene (5 bases). Germline V gene data show CDR1 as MNHEY and CDR2 as SVGEGT. Trimming stripped 2 bases from V and 6 bases from J, with 13 bases between. This CDR3 is built from 15 residues. CDR3 sequence reads: CASSYIGPRAGELFF. In nucleotides, the CDR3 is TGTGCCAGCAGTTACATAGGACCCAGGGCCGGGGAGCTGTTTTTT.

Notes on this clonotype: It may be a read error: a sequence one base away is much more abundant. The gene calls are TRBV20-1 and TRBJ1-4; D not resolved. V was clipped by 1 base and J by 8 bases, with 8 bases between them. The CDR3 is made up of 12 amino acids. Germline V gives CDR1 DFQATT, CDR2 SNEGSKA (reference sequence). CDR3 sequence reads: CSARASEEKLFF. The CDR3 coding sequence is TGCAGTGCTAGAGCGAGCGAAGAAAAACTGTTTTTT.